This entry concerns a single T cell receptor (beta chain). Its antigen is not known. The sample belongs to a study of post-analysis software for immune sequencing data. Study details: Disease trajectories encompassed relapsing-remitting, secondary progressive and progressive-relapsing multiple sclerosis. General study points: The study found TRBV5-6, TRBV5-1 and TRBV20-1 among about five TRBV segments more frequent in patients than controls. F measure showed strong co-clustering of same-batch samples. Significantly decreased normalized Chao1 diversity was recorded for multiple sclerosis patients relative to controls.

V shed 6 bases and J shed 7 bases, with 15 bases lying between them. The CDR3 consists of 13 residues. TCR beta cDNA libraries had unique molecular identifiers. cDNA molecules numbering around 450,000 came from approximately 1 to 10 million T cells. TCRdb reprocessed the PCR reads via MiXCR and lists one record per CDR3 protein. The sample has fewer than 850,000 distinct CDR3 sequences, roughly 50% seen once. The source of this sequence is a girl under 18 with multiple sclerosis. The sequencing sample was made of blood. V usage is TRBV12-3 or TRBV12-4 and J usage is TRBJ1-1; D gene uncertain. The CDR3 sequence is CASSPLVSGEAFF. The CDR3 coding sequence is TGTGCCAGCAGCCCCCTTGTATCGGGTGAAGCTTTCTTT.